These 31 T cell receptor beta chains were sequenced from one sample in a study of T cells expressing NK-cell markers. TCRdb reprocessed the 5' RACE reads and stores each CDR3 protein as one record, lacking DNA. The sample has over 200,000 distinct CDR3 sequences. The source material was blood T cells: a sorted CD56 or NKG2C T cell subset, CD4+ or CD8+ T cells, or bulk PBMC T cells (not recorded which). All receptors come from a man aged 18-30 years in good health.

This chain's CDR3 is CASSPTGENYGYTF. This chain connects TRBV18 to TRBJ1-2. The CDR3 has 14 amino acids. The germline CDR1 and CDR2 sequences are KGHSH and LQKENI.

The V and J genes are TRBV20-1 and TRBJ2-1; TCRdb selects TRBD2, and the lack of DNA leaves this call unchecked. The CDR3 has 12 amino acids. The germline V gene has CDR1 DFQATT and CDR2 SNEGSKA (reference sequence). The CDR3: CSGLAGYNEQFF.

The rearrangement joins TRBV6-1 to TRBJ1-2. This CDR3 has 15 amino acids. The germline gives CDR1 MNHNS, CDR2 SASEGT. CDR3: CASREGTFPAGGYTF.

V and J are TRBV11-2 and TRBJ2-5; lacking DNA, the TRBD2 call made by TCRdb goes unchecked. Germline values: CDR1 SGHAT, CDR2 FQNNGV. The CDR3 extends over 14 amino acids. The CDR3: CASSLGRRSETQYF.

This chain connects TRBV5-1 to TRBJ1-5; TCRdb lists TRBD1, though no DNA is available to test this call. CDR3 length: 14 amino acids. Looked up from germline, CDR1 is SGHRS and CDR2 is YFSETQ. The CDR3 is CANLTGRSNQPQHF.

This CDR3 reads CSASPRGLDTQYF. The rearrangement uses TRBV20-1 and TRBJ2-3; TCRdb selects TRBD1, and the lack of DNA leaves this call unchecked. Germline V gene lookup returns CDR1 DFQATT and CDR2 SNEGSKA (reference sequence). The CDR3 is 13 residues long.

The J gene is TRBJ2-1, the V gene TRBV11-2. This CDR3 is built from 11 residues. The germline V gene has CDR1 SGHAT and CDR2 FQNNGV. CDR3 region: CASSLGNEQFF.

V gene TRBV2 combines with J gene TRBJ1-4; as DNA is missing, the TRBD1 call by TCRdb cannot be tested. Germline values: CDR1 SNHLY, CDR2 FYNNEI. This CDR3 spans 15 amino acids. The CDR3 spells CASSIDRTTNEKLFF.

The chain has TRBV24-1 and TRBJ1-1. Germline CDR1 is KGHDR and CDR2 is SFDVKD. The CDR3 sequence is 15 residues long. CDR3 residues: CATSDASSIEGEAFF.

CDR3 sequence: CASSTDGGYTF. This chain joins TRBV19 and TRBJ1-2. CDR3 size: 11 residues. Germline V gene lookup returns CDR1 LNHDA and CDR2 SQIVND (reference sequence).

The genes are TRBV15 and TRBJ2-7; TCRdb names TRBD2, which stays unverified in the absence of DNA. Germline CDR1 and CDR2: LNHNV and YYDKDF (reference sequence). The CDR3 spans 13 residues. The CDR3 region is CATSRVSGTRLYF.

The CDR3 loop is CSASGGLVEETQYF. This sequence joins TRBV20-1 and TRBJ2-5; TCRdb's assignment of TRBD2 cannot be checked, as there is no DNA. CDR3 length equals 14 residues. CDR1 is DFQATT and CDR2 is SNEGSKA in the germline V gene (reference sequence).

The chain uses TRBV7-6 and TRBJ2-7; TCRdb returns TRBD2, unconfirmable since there is no DNA. The CDR3 totals 14 residues. Germline assignment: CDR1 SGHVS and CDR2 FNYEAQ. The chain's CDR3 is CASSPLTGIHEQYF.

The V and J genes are TRBV7-2 and TRBJ2-7; with no DNA, the TCRdb D assignment of TRBD1 cannot be verified. Germline-derived CDR1 and CDR2 are SGHTA and FQGNSA. The CDR3 is 16 amino acids. The CDR3 reads CASSSRDRTLSYEQYF.

The chain joins TRBV3-1 to TRBJ1-6; the TCRdb D gene call, TRBD1, has no DNA to confirm it. Per germline, CDR1 LGHDT and CDR2 YNNKEL (reference sequence). The CDR3 is made up of 15 amino acids. CDR3 in amino acids: CASSQDGAGERPLHF.

The chain couples TRBV19 to TRBJ1-5; checking the TCRdb D call of TRBD1 is not possible without DNA. This CDR3 spans 15 amino acids. CDR1 and CDR2 (germline): LNHDA, SQIVND (reference sequence). CDR3: CASSIVTGQYQPQHF.

This chain links TRBV5-6 with TRBJ2-7; TCRdb indicates TRBD1, and absent DNA this call remains unverified. Looked up from germline, CDR1 is SGHDT and CDR2 is YYEEEE. This CDR3 is 15 amino acids long. CDR3 loop: CASSLRRDRGPEQYF. The entire variable domain, with the rest obtained from reference TRBV5-6 and TRBJ2-7, is as follows: DAGVTQSPTHLIKTRGQQVTLRCSPKSGHDTVSWYQQALGQGPQFIFQYYEEEERQRGNFPDRFSGHQFPNYSSELNVNALLLGDSALYLCASSLRRDRGPEQYFGPGTRLTVT.

The chain joins TRBV20-1 to TRBJ2-7; TCRdb indicates TRBD2, and absent DNA this call remains unverified. The CDR3 has 15 amino acids. CDR1 and CDR2 from the germline V gene are DFQATT and SNEGSKA (reference sequence). The CDR3 sequence: CSARLKLAEPYEQYF.

CDR3 loop: CASSYGAGATNTEAFF. The J gene is TRBJ1-1, the V gene TRBV6-5; TCRdb's D call, TRBD1, is unchecked because there is no DNA. There are 16 residues in the CDR3. The germline V gene encodes CDR1 MNHEY and CDR2 SVGAGI.

The J gene is TRBJ1-5, the V gene TRBV20-1; TCRdb lists TRBD1, though no DNA is available to test this call. Germline V gene lookup returns CDR1 DFQATT and CDR2 SNEGSKA (reference sequence). This CDR3 comprises 15 residues. The CDR3 sequence: CSASGGYTPNQPQHF.

The CDR3 spells CASSQVGRTLHF. This chain links TRBV4-2 with TRBJ1-6. The CDR3 extends over 12 amino acids. Germline CDR1 reads LGHNA; CDR2 reads YNFKEQ.

The rearrangement uses TRBV20-1 and TRBJ1-1; with no DNA, the TCRdb D assignment of TRBD1 cannot be verified. This CDR3 has 14 residues. In germline, CDR1 is DFQATT, CDR2 SNEGSKA (reference sequence). The CDR3 region is CSAYNHRAVAEAFF.

The chain uses TRBV12-3 or TRBV12-4 and TRBJ2-5. The CDR3 consists of 12 residues. This CDR3 reads CASRYLQETQYF.

The V call is TRBV5-5, the J call TRBJ1-5; with no DNA, the TCRdb D assignment of TRBD1 cannot be verified. The CDR3 consists of 16 residues. Germline CDR1 SGHKS, CDR2 YYEKEE (reference sequence). The CDR3 reads CASSLAVQGFGQPQHF. Full variable domain (remainder filled in from reference TRBV5-5 and TRBJ1-5): DAGVTQSPTHLIKTRGQQVTLRCSPISGHKSVSWYQQVLGQGPQFIFQYYEKEERGRGNFPDRFSARQFPNYSSELNVNALLLGDSALYLCASSLAVQGFGQPQHFGDGTRLSIL.

V usage is TRBV28 and J usage is TRBJ2-1; TCRdb's assignment of TRBD1 cannot be checked, as there is no DNA. The CDR3 consists of 15 residues. In germline, CDR1 is MDHEN, CDR2 SYDVKM. CDR3 protein: CASSLWEQGQNEQFF.

The V gene is TRBV18, the J gene TRBJ2-5; TCRdb names TRBD2, which stays unverified in the absence of DNA. The germline CDR1 and CDR2 sequences are KGHSH and LQKENI. The length of the CDR3 is 17 residues. CDR3 region: CASSRGTSGRIQETQYF.

The chain combines TRBV12-5 with TRBJ1-1; the TCRdb call, TRBD1, lacks DNA for checking. CDR1 and CDR2 from the germline V gene are LGHNT and FRNRAP. The CDR3 has 16 residues. The CDR3 is CASGLVLGQGNTEAFF.

This chain connects TRBV6-1 to TRBJ1-1; there is no DNA to check the TCRdb D call of TRBD1. This CDR3 contains 15 residues. Per germline, CDR1 MNHNS and CDR2 SASEGT. This chain's CDR3 is CASMLGRDAWTEAFF.

This chain uses TRBV7-2 with TRBJ2-2. CDR3 length equals 15 residues. Germline lookup yields CDR1 SGHTA and CDR2 FQGNSA. The CDR3 loop is CASSFLPINTGELFF.

The rearrangement links TRBV7-8 to TRBJ2-1; TCRdb outputs TRBD1, but without DNA this stays unchecked. Per germline, CDR1 SGHVS and CDR2 FQNEAQ. This CDR3 is 15 amino acids long. The CDR3 protein is CASSRGVSSYNEQFF.

The chain is built from TRBV7-8 and TRBJ2-7; the D gene TCRdb calls, TRBD2, cannot be checked with no DNA. The germline gives CDR1 SGHVS, CDR2 FQNEAQ. CDR3 length equals 14 residues. Here the CDR3 reads CASSLVASGDEQYF. Drawing the rest from reference TRBV7-8 and TRBJ2-7, the complete variable domain is GAGVSQSPRYKVAKRGQDVALRCDPISGHVSLFWYQQALGQGPEFLTYFQNEAQLDKSGLPSDRFFAERPEGSVSTLKIQRTQQEDSAVYLCASSLVASGDEQYFGPGTRLTVT.